These 2 T cell receptor beta chains were sequenced from one sample in a study of persistence of HIV-infected CD4 T cells. An overlapping HIV-1 Gag peptide pool stimulated these cells at roughly 0.97 ug/peptide/mL. CD40L/CD69 double-negative CD45RO-high memory CD4+ T cells were collected. The libraries were made with immunoSEQ version 4 in survey mode. TCRdb's copy holds only in-frame clones and misses some; the assay was immunoSEQ multiplex PCR. Among approximately 65,000 clones, about four fifths were seen once, and the ten largest hold 1.5% to 2%. These TCRs are of unknown antigen specificity. Sequencing was performed on CD4+ T cells sorted from PBMCs after roughly 18-hour stimulation, taken from a patient who received antiretroviral therapy. The origin of the receptors is an adult man with HIV who was CMV-seropositive.

The count of this clone is one. This chain joins TRBV7-9 and TRBJ2-7; D is ambiguous. V was shortened by 6 bases and J by 0 bases, with 9 bases between the two germline ends. Germline lookup yields CDR1 SEHNR and CDR2 FQNEAQ (reference sequence). This CDR3 region has 13 residues. The CDR3 DNA follows: TGTGCCAGCAGTCTCGAGGTCTCCTACGAGCAGTACTTC. Translated: CASSLEVSYEQYF. Looking up the rest from reference TRBV7-9 and TRBJ2-7 gives the full variable domain: DTGVSQNPRHKITKRGQNVTFRCDPISEHNRLYWYRQTLGQGPEFLTYFQNEAQLEKSRLLSDRFSAERPKGSFSTLEIQRTEQGDSAMYLCASSLEVSYEQYFGPGTRLTVT.

The table lists this clone with a count of one. This chain links TRBV18 with TRBJ1-6; tentatively, D is TRBD1 (6 bases). V was shortened by 2 bases and J by 11 bases, with 10 bases between the two germline ends. The CDR3 consists of 13 residues. Germline-derived CDR1 and CDR2 are KGHSH and LQKENI. The CDR3 DNA sequence: TGTGCCAGCTCACCAGAGAGACAGGCACCCCTCCACTTT. Translation gives CASSPERQAPLHF.